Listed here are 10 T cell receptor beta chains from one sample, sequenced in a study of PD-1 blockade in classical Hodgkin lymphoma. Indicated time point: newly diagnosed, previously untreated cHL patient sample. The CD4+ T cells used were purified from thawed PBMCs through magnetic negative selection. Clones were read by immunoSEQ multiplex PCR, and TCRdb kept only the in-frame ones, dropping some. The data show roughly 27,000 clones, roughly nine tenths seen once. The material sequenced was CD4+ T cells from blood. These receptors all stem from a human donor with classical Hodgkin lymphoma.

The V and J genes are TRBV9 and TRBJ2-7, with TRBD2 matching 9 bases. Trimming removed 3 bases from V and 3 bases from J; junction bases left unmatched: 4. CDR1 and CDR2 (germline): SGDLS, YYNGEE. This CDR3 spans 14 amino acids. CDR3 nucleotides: TGTGCCAGCAGCGCCGGGACTAGCAGCTACGAGCAGTACTTC. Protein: CASSAGTSSYEQYF.

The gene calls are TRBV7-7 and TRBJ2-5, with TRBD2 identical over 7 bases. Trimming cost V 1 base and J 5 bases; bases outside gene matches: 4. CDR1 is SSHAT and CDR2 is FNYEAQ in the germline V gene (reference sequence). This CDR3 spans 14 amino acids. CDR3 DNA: TGTGCCAGCAGCTTAGGTGTGGGAGGGGAGACCCAGTACTTC. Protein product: CASSLGVGGETQYF.

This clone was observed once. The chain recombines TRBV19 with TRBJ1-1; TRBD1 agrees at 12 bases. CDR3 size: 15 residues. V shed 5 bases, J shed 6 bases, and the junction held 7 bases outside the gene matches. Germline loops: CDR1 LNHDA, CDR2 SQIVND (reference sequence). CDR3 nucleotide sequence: TGTGCCAGTAGTCCCCCGGGACAGGGGGCTTCTGAAGCTTTCTTT. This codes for CASSPPGQGASEAFF. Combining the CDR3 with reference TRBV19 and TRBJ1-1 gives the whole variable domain DGGITQSPKYLFRKEGQNVTLSCEQNLNHDAMYWYRQDPGQGLRLIYYSQIVNDFQKGDIAEGYSVSREKKESFPLTVTSAQKNPTAFYLCASSPPGQGASEAFFGQGTRLTVV.

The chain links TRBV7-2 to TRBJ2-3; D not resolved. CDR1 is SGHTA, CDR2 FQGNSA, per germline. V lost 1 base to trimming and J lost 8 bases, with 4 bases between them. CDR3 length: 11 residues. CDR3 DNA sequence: TGTGCCAGCAGCTTAGTTGCTACGCAGTATTTT. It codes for CASSLVATQYF.

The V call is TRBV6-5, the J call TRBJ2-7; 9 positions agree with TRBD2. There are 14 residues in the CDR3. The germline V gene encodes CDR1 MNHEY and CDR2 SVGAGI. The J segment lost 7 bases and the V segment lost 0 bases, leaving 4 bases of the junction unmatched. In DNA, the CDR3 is TGTGCCAGCAGTTACTCGAGGCTAGCGGGAGAGCAGTACTTC. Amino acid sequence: CASSYSRLAGEQYF.

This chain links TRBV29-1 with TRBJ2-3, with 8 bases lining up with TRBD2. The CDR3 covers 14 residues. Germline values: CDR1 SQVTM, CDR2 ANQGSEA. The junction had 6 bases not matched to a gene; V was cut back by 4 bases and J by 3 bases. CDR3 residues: CSVVSAGDTDTQYF. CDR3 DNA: TGCAGCGTTGTCTCAGCGGGAGATACAGATACGCAGTATTTT.

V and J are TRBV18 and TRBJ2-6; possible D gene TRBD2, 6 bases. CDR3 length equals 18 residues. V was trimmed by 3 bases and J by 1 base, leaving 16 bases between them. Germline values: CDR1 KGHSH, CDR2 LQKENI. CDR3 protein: CASSPTEGAWSGANVLTF. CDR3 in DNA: TGTGCCAGCTCACCTACGGAGGGAGCTTGGTCTGGGGCCAACGTCCTGACTTTC.

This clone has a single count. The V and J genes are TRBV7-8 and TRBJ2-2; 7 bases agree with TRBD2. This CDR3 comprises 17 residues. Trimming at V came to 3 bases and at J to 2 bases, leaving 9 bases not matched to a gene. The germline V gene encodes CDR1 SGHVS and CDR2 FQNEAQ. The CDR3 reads CASSFVSRGGNTGELFF. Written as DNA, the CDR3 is TGTGCCAGCAGCTTTGTTTCGCGCGGGGGAAACACCGGGGAGCTGTTTTTT. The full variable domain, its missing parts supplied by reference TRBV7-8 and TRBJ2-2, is GAGVSQSPRYKVAKRGQDVALRCDPISGHVSLFWYQQALGQGPEFLTYFQNEAQLDKSGLPSDRFFAERPEGSVSTLKIQRTQQEDSAVYLCASSFVSRGGNTGELFFGEGSRLTVL.

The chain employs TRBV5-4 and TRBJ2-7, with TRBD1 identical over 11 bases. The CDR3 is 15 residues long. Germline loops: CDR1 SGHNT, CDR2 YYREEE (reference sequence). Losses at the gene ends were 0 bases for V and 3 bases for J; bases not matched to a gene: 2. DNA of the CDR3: TGTGCCAGCAGCTTGGGGACAGGGGGCCTCTACGAGCAGTACTTC. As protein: CASSLGTGGLYEQYF.

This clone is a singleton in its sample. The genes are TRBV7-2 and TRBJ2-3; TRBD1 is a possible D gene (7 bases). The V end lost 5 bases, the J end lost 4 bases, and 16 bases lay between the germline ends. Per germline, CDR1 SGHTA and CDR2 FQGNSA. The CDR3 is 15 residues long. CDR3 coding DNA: TGTGCCAGCAGCACCCGACTAGGGGGCGCAGATACGCAGTATTTT. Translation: CASSTRLGGADTQYF.